The 11 T cell receptor beta chains listed next were all sequenced from one sample in a study of T cell responses to AZD1222 COVID-19 vaccine. The method was immunoSEQ multiplex PCR; TCRdb's version includes in-frame clones alone and lacks a portion of them. Of 160,000 or so clones in the sample, roughly nine tenths were seen once. The sample in question was peripheral blood, obtained on day 0 of AZD1222 vaccination. These receptor sequences come from an adult in good health.

This rearrangement joins TRBV28 to TRBJ2-3; 8 bases are shared with TRBD2. The CDR3 totals 16 residues. Germline V lookup: CDR1 MDHEN, CDR2 SYDVKM. The V and J ends lost 2 bases and 3 bases, in that order; junction bases with no gene match: 7. For the CDR3, the DNA is TGTGCCAGCAGTTTAAGGGGACTAGTAATTACAGATACGCAGTATTTT. This gives the protein CASSLRGLVITDTQYF.

V gene TRBV9 combines with J gene TRBJ1-6, with D unclear. This CDR3 is built from 15 residues. V dropped 0 bases and J dropped 7 bases, with 11 bases sitting between them. CDR1 is SGDLS, CDR2 YYNGEE, per germline. The CDR3 DNA follows: TGTGCCAGCAGCGTAGGAGGGCTCGGAAATTCACCCCTCCACTTT. Protein sequence: CASSVGGLGNSPLHF.

The J gene is TRBJ2-3, the V gene TRBV19; 7 bases fit TRBD1. This CDR3 is built from 16 residues. Germline CDR1 and CDR2: LNHDA and SQIVND (reference sequence). The trim removed 5 bases at V and 3 bases at J, leaving 11 bases unmatched. The CDR3 DNA follows: TGTGCCAGTAGTGATTCTAAAGGGGGCCGGACAGATACGCAGTATTTT. Translating gives CASSDSKGGRTDTQYF. Full variable domain (remainder filled in from reference TRBV19 and TRBJ2-3): DGGITQSPKYLFRKEGQNVTLSCEQNLNHDAMYWYRQDPGQGLRLIYYSQIVNDFQKGDIAEGYSVSREKKESFPLTVTSAQKNPTAFYLCASSDSKGGRTDTQYFGPGTRLTVL.

This clone was counted a single time. The chain carries TRBV7-2 and TRBJ2-3, with TRBD2 identical over 8 bases. This CDR3 has 16 residues. With 0 bases clipped from V and 3 bases from J, the junction kept 5 bases outside the gene matches. Germline V gives CDR1 SGHTA, CDR2 FQGNSA. CDR3 sequence: CASSLAAGEGTDTQYF. In DNA form, the CDR3 reads TGTGCCAGCAGCTTAGCAGCGGGAGAAGGGACAGATACGCAGTATTTT.

The V call is TRBV6-2 or TRBV6-3, the J call TRBJ2-2; no firm D call. Between the trimmed V and J ends, which lost 0 bases and 4 bases, there was a span of 3 bases. CDR1 MNHEY and CDR2 SVGEGT come from the germline V gene. The CDR3 runs to 13 residues. In nucleotides, the CDR3 is TGTGCCAGCAGTTACTCGGGCACCGGGGAGCTGTTTTTT. Translating gives CASSYSGTGELFF.

V usage is TRBV3-1 (or the pseudogene TRBV3-2) and J usage is TRBJ2-7; perhaps TRBD2 as D (6 bases). V dropped 2 bases and J dropped 3 bases, with 23 bases sitting between them. The germline CDR1 and CDR2 sequences are LGHDT and YNNKEL (reference sequence). The CDR3 loop spans 18 amino acids. The CDR3 here is CASSQSPLQVAGNYEQYF. In nucleotides, the CDR3 is TGTGCCAGCAGCCAATCTCCCCTCCAAGTGGCGGGGAACTACGAGCAGTACTTC.

The chain uses TRBV5-6 and TRBJ2-3, with D unresolved. The CDR3 is 13 amino acids. Between the trimmed V and J ends, which lost 4 bases and 1 base, there was a span of 7 bases. Germline loops: CDR1 SGHDT, CDR2 YYEEEE. This CDR3 reads CASSGRGTDTQYF. For the CDR3, the DNA is TGTGCCAGCAGCGGAAGGGGCACAGATACGCAGTATTTT.

The rearrangement uses TRBV7-6 and TRBJ2-5, with TRBD2 as a possible D gene (5 bases). V shed 2 bases and J shed 4 bases, with 11 bases lying between them. The CDR3 has 14 residues. Germline loops: CDR1 SGHVS, CDR2 FNYEAQ. The CDR3 loop reads CASSLYGRVETQYF. Written as DNA, the CDR3 is TGTGCCAGCAGCTTATACGGGCGGGTAGAGACCCAGTACTTC.

The gene calls are TRBV7-2 and TRBJ1-1; D call uncertain. The V end was cut by 1 base, the J end by 3 bases, with 18 bases between. In germline, CDR1 is SGHTA, CDR2 FQGNSA. The CDR3 sequence is 17 residues long. For the CDR3, the DNA is TGTGCCAGCAGCTTAGATTCGGACCGGGAGGCCCACACTGAAGCTTTCTTT. Its protein product is CASSLDSDREAHTEAFF.

This clone has a single count. The chain joins TRBV7-6 to TRBJ2-7, with D maybe TRBD2 (7 bases). The germline gives CDR1 SGHVS, CDR2 FNYEAQ. The CDR3 spans 15 residues. Trimming removed 5 bases at V and 4 bases at J, with 18 bases between. The CDR3 coding sequence is TGTGCCAGCAGCGTGAGGGGGGGCGAGCAATACGAGCAGTACTTC. This gives the protein CASSVRGGEQYEQYF.

The CDR3 loop reads CASSPELNRVNTEAFF. For the CDR3, the DNA is TGTGCCAGCAGTCCCGAGTTAAACAGGGTCAACACTGAAGCTTTCTTT. V gene TRBV28 combines with J gene TRBJ1-1; possibly TRBD1 for D (6 bases). CDR1 is MDHEN, CDR2 SYDVKM, per germline. The CDR3 extends over 16 amino acids. Trimming pared 5 bases from V and 2 bases from J, leaving 18 bases between.